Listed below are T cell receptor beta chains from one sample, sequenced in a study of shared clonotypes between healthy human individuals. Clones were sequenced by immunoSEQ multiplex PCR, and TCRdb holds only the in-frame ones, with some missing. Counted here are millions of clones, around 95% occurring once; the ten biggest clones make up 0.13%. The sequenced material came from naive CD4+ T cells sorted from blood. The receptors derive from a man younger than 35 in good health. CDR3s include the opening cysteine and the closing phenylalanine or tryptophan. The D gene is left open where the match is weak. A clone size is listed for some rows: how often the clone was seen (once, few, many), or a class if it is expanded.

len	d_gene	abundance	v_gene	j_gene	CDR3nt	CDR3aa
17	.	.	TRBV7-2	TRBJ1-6	TGTGCCAGCAGTCCTCTTGGGAAGAGCTCCTATAATTCACCCCTCCACTTT	CASSPLGKSSYNSPLHF
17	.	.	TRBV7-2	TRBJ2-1	TGTGCCAGCAGCTTAGGAGCGACCGGTGGCTCCTACAATGAGCAGTTCTTC	CASSLGATGGSYNEQFF
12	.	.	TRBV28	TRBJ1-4	TGTGCCACCGGACAGCGTAATGAAAAACTGTTTTTT	CATGQRNEKLFF
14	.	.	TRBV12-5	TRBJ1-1	TGTGCTAGTGTTTGGGGAAGTTGGAACACTGAAGCTTTCTTT	CASVWGSWNTEAFF
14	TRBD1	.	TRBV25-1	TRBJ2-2	TGTGCCAGCAGTGACGGGACAGTCACCGGGGAGCTGTTTTTT	CASSDGTVTGELFF
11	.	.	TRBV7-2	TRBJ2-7	TGTGCCAGCAGCTTATTTAGCGAGCAGTACTTC	CASSLFSEQYF
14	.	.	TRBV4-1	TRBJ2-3	TGCGCCAGCAGTGCGCTGGGGGTCACAGATACGCAGTATTTT	CASSALGVTDTQYF
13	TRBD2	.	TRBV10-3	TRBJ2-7	TGTGCCATCAGTGAGGGGGAGGGGAGGCGGGGTTCCTTC	CAISEGEGRRGSF
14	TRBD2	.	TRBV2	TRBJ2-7	TGTGCCAGCACGCCGACTAGCGTCACCTACGAGCAGTACTTC	CASTPTSVTYEQYF
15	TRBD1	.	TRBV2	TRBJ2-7	TGTGCCAGCACCGCTCTCGGACAGGGGGCCAACGAGCAGTACTTC	CASTALGQGANEQYF
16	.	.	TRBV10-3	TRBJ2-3	TGTGCCATCAGTGAGTCCCCTGCGTCTAGCACAGATACGCAGTATTTT	CAISESPASSTDTQYF
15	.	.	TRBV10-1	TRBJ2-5	TGCGCCAGCAGTGAGTCGACGGGGGCCCAAGAGACCCAGTACTTC	CASSESTGAQETQYF
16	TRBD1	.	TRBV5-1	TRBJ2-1	TGCGCCAGCAGCCCTGAGGGACAGGGGGCAGGTGATGAGCAGTTCTTC	CASSPEGQGAGDEQFF
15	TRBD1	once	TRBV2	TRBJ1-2	TGTGCCAGCAGTGAAGGGACAGGGGGGGACTATGGCTACACCTTC	CASSEGTGGDYGYTF
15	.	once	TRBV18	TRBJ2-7	TGTGCCAGCTCACCTGGGGGTACCACCCTATACGAGCAGTACTTC	CASSPGGTTLYEQYF
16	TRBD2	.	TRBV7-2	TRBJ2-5	TGTGCCAGCAGCTTAAGCGGGGTAGGGGCCCAAGAGACCCAGTACTTC	CASSLSGVGAQETQYF
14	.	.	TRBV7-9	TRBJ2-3	TGTGCCAGCAGCTTTGGCGGTCACACAGATACGCAGTATTTT	CASSFGGHTDTQYF
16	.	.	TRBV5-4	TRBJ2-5	TGTGCCAGCAGCTTGAGGGGGCCGCGGGGCGGGGAGACCCAGTACTTC	CASSLRGPRGGETQYF
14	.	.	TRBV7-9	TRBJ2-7	TGTGCCAGCAGCTTCACCGCTCTCTCATTCGAGCAGTACTTC	CASSFTALSFEQYF
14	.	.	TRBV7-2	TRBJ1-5	TGTGCCAGCAGCTTCAGCCTTAGCAATCAGCCCCAGCATTTT	CASSFSLSNQPQHF
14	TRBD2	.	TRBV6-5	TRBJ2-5	TGTGCCAGCAGTTCTCAGCGGGGGCAAGAGACCCAGTACTTC	CASSSQRGQETQYF
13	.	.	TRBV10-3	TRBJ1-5	TGTGCCAGCCGGACAGAGCCCAATCAGCCCCAGCATTTT	CASRTEPNQPQHF
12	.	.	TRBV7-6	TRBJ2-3	TGTGCCAGCAGCTCAACCACAGATACGCAGTATTTT	CASSSTTDTQYF
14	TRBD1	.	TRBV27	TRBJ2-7	TGTGCCAGCAGTTCCCGGGACAGGGCGCTCGAGCAGTACTTC	CASSSRDRALEQYF
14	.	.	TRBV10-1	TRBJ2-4	TGCGCCAGCAGTGATGGAGGTGGCAAAAACATTCAGTACTTC	CASSDGGGKNIQYF
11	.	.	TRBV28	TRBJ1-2	TGTGCCAGCGCAAAACCAACGGGGAGAGACTTC	CASAKPTGRDF
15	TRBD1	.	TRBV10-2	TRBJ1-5	TGCGCCAGCAGTGACCAGGGGACAGTCAATCAGCCCCAGCATTTT	CASSDQGTVNQPQHF
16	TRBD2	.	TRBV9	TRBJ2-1	TGTGCCAGCAGCGTCCTGGGACTAGCGGTCTACAATGAGCAGTTCTTC	CASSVLGLAVYNEQFF
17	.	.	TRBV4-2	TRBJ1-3	TGTGCCAGCAGCCAAGAGTTTCAGGGGAGCTCTGGAAACACCATATATTTT	CASSQEFQGSSGNTIYF
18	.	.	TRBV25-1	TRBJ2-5	TGTGCCAGCAGTGAATATGGGTCCCACAGTGGGGCAGGAGAGACCCAGTACTTC	CASSEYGSHSGAGETQYF
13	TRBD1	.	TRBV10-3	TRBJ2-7	TGTGCCATCAGCGGGACAGGGTTCAACGAGCAGTACTTC	CAISGTGFNEQYF
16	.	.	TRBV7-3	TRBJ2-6	TGTGCCAGCAGCCCCTCTGGGGGCTCTGGGGCCAACGTCCTGACTTTC	CASSPSGGSGANVLTF
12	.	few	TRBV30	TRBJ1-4	TGTGCCTGGAGTGCAACTAATGAAAAACTGTTTTTT	CAWSATNEKLFF
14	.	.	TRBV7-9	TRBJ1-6	TGTGCCAGCAGCCCGGACGGGAATAATTCACCCCTCCACTTT	CASSPDGNNSPLHF
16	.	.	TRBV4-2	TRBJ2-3	TGTGCCAGCAGCCAAGGTCGCAGGGTTGACACAGATACGCAGTATTTT	CASSQGRRVDTDTQYF
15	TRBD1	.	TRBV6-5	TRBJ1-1	TGTGCCAGCAGCATGGCCGGGACAGGGATAACGGAAGCTTTCTTT	CASSMAGTGITEAFF
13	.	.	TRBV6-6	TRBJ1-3	TGTGCCAGCACCGGGACGGGAGGAAACACCATATATTTT	CASTGTGGNTIYF
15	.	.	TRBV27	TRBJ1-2	TGTGCCAGCAGTTTAGACCCAGGGGTTAACTATGGCTACACCTTC	CASSLDPGVNYGYTF
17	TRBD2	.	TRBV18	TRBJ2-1	TGTGCCAGCTCACCACTAGCGGGAGGGACGACTCAAAATGAGCAGTTCTTC	CASSPLAGGTTQNEQFF